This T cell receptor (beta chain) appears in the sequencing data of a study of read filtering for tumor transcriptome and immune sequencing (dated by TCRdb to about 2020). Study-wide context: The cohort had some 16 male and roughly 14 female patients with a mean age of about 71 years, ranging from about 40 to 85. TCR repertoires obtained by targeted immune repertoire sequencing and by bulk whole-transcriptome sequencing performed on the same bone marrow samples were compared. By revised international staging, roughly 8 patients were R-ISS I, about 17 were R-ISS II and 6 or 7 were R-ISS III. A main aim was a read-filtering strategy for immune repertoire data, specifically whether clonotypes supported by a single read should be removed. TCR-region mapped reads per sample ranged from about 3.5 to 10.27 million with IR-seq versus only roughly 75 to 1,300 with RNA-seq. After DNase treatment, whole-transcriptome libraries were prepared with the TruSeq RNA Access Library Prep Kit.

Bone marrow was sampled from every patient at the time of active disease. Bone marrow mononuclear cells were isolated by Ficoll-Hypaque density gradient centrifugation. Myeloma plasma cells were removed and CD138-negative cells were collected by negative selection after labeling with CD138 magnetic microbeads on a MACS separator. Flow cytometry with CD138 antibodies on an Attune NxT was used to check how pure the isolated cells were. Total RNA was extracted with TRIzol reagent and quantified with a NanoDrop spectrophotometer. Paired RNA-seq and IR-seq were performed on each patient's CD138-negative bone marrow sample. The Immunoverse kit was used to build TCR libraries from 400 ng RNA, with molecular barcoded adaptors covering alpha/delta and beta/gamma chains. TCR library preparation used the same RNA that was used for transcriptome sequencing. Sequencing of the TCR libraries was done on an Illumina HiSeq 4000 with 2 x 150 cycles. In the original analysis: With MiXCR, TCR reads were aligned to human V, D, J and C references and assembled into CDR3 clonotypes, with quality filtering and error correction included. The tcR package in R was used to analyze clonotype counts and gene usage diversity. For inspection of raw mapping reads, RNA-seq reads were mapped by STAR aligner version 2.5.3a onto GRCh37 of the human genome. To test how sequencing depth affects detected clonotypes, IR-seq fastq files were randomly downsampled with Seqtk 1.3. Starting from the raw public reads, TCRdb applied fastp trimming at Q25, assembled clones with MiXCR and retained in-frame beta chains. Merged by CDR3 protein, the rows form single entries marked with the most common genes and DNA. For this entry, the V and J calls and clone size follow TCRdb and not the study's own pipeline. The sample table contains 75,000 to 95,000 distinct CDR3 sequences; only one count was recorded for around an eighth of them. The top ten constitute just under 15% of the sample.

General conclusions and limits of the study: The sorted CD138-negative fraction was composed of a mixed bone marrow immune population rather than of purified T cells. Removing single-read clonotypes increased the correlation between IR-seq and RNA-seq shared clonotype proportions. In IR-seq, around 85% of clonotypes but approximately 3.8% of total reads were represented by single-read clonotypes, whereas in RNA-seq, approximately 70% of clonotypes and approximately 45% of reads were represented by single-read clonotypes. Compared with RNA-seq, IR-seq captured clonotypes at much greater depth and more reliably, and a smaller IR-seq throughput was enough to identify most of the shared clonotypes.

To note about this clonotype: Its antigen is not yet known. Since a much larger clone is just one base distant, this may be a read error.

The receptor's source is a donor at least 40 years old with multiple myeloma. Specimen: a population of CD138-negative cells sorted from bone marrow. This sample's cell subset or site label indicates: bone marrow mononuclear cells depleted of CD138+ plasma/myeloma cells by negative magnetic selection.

This receptor has the CDR3 CASSPAGSEAFF. DNA sequence: TGTGCCAGCAGTCCGGCAGGATCTGAAGCTTTCTTT. Recombination linked TRBV2 to TRBJ1-1, with the D gene too uncertain to name. The germline ends are 10 bases apart after V is trimmed by 5 bases and J by 6 bases. The CDR3, from cysteine to phenylalanine, totals 12 residues. This entry keeps only the CDR3 DNA: 36 bases, framed from base 1. The germline V gene yields SNHLY for CDR1 and FYNNEI for CDR2.